The rows below give T cell receptor beta chains drawn from one sample of a study of CD8 T cells in Susac syndrome. TCRdb re-called the immunoSEQ multiplex PCR reads with MiXCR, one entry per CDR3 protein. The sample comprises about 150,000 distinct CDR3 sequences, approximately 96% of which are singletons, and around 0.21% rests with the top ten. Sequenced: CD8+ T cells from PBMCs. The receptors stem from a human donor with multiple sclerosis. Both conserved end residues are trimmed from each CDR3. Clone size is not always given. Where it is, it says once, few, many or a class for expanded clones.

v_gene	j_gene	abundance	CDR3aa
TRBV20-1	TRBJ2-7	.	SAREGPWSSYEQY
TRBV6-5	TRBJ1-1	.	ASSYTPPWALNTEAF
TRBV7-9	TRBJ1-1	.	ASSPPGVSFGAF
TRBV6-5	TRBJ1-1	.	ASSYGSPTEAF
TRBV30	TRBJ2-1	.	AWTSPLTDSYNEQF
TRBV29-1	TRBJ1-1	.	SVEARTHEAF
TRBV20-1	TRBJ2-3	.	SARGGLAADTQY
TRBV29-1	TRBJ1-2	.	SVDNGGPLYGYT
TRBV30	TRBJ1-1	.	AWRDPQGKNTEAF
TRBV9	TRBJ2-3	.	ASSASADTQY
TRBV2	TRBJ1-6	.	ASSELGWKGDNSPLH
TRBV12-5	TRBJ2-1	.	ASGLTAGGPGEQF
TRBV27	TRBJ2-1	.	ASSLSTSGLNEQF
TRBV12-3/TRBV12-4	TRBJ2-1	few	ASSPTGYNEQF
TRBV27	TRBJ1-2	.	ASSSGVMGTYYGYT
TRBV6-6	TRBJ1-4	.	ASSYGGVEKLF
TRBV5-1	TRBJ1-1	.	ASSLAQGSEAF
TRBV20-1	TRBJ2-7	.	SARSQGLAGDGEQY
TRBV9	TRBJ2-1	.	ASSVVDRGNEQF
TRBV13	TRBJ2-3	.	ASSGGNTDTQY
TRBV7-9	TRBJ1-1	.	ASSRPGTVNTEAF
TRBV4-1	TRBJ2-3	few	ASSQDGEESQY
TRBV7-2	TRBJ2-7	.	ASSADLEQY
TRBV7-9	TRBJ2-1	once	ASSPDYDEQF
TRBV7-9	TRBJ1-6	once	ASSLASDSNYNSPLH
TRBV11-2	TRBJ1-2	.	ASSLAPGGSYGYT
TRBV4-2	TRBJ2-4	.	ATGSGGVVNIQY
TRBV12-3/TRBV12-4	TRBJ2-1	once	ASSPLARLAGDNEQF
TRBV29-1	TRBJ2-5	.	SVEIRDIQY
TRBV2	TRBJ1-4	.	ASSGLEKLF
TRBV20-1	TRBJ1-1	.	SAAHRQRSMNTEAF
TRBV29-1	TRBJ1-1	.	SVETRQGGTEAF
TRBV27	TRBJ1-2	.	ASSSGQGVYGYT
TRBV30	TRBJ1-1	.	AWSPSMNTEAF
TRBV25-1	TRBJ2-1	.	ASTGGSEQF
TRBV12-3/TRBV12-4	TRBJ1-2	.	ASSRWDREMANYGYT
TRBV9	TRBJ2-5	.	ASSVDGWGPKETQY
TRBV28	TRBJ1-4	.	ASSHGPFAKLF
TRBV7-9	TRBJ1-2	.	ASSSPSPGQGAHGYT
TRBV5-4	TRBJ2-1	.	ATQRGSYNEQF
TRBV4-3	TRBJ1-5	.	ASSPGSGNQPQH
TRBV30	TRBJ2-1	once	AWTGSGAYNEQF
TRBV7-9	TRBJ2-5	.	ASSLMKGQGQETQY
TRBV29-1	TRBJ2-3	.	SVVASGGLSTDTQY
TRBV15	TRBJ1-3	.	ATSRSSGSGNTIY
TRBV11-2	TRBJ2-3	.	ASSRGGDTQY
TRBV30	TRBJ2-7	.	AWSSGYGYEQY
TRBV3-1	TRBJ1-1	once	ASSQGSSLNTEAF
TRBV20-1	TRBJ2-2	.	SARFPNTGELF
TRBV7-9	TRBJ2-3	.	ASSLSGGDFTDTQY